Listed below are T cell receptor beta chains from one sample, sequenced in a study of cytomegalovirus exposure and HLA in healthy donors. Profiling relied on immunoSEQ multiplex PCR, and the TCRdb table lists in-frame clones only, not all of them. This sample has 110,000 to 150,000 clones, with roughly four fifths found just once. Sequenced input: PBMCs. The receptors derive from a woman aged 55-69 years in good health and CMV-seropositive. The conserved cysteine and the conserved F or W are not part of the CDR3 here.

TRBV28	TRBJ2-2	ASGTVGGSVVTGELF
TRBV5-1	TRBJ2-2	ASSLDSLKLVEELF
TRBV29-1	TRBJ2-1	SVSSGTTYNEQF
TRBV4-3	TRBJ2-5	ASSQDNRGKETQY
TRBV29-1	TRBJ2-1	SVGTGLAYNEQF
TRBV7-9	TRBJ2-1	ANSREANEQF
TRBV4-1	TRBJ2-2	ASSQVLAVTNTGELF
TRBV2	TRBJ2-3	ASSGLSTDTQY
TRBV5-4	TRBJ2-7	ASSTGLAGGSSYEQY
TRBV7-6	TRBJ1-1	ASSLAGGGTEAF
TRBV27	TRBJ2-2	ASSSRTRAAAGELF
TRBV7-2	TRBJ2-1	ASSPRRQSSYNEQF
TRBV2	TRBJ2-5	ASSEPGTN
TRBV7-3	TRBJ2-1	ASSSMGLENEQF
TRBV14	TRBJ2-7	ASSPEAVLSYEQY
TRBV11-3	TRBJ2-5	ASSQGGVWETQY
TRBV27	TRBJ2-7	ASSLSGGAADEQY
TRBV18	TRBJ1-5	ASSQQNQPQH
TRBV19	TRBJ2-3	ASSRQWLATDTQY
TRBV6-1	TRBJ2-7	ASSEGHPSSYEQY
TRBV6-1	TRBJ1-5	ASSDRQTSNQPQH
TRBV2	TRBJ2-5	ASSDLEEETQY
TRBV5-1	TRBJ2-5	ASSLGQVQETQY
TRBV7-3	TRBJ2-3	ASSLTPYTDTQY
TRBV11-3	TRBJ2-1	ASSSALEAEQF
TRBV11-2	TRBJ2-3	ASSLGGAGTDTQY
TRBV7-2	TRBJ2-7	ASSLYLAGVGLHEQY
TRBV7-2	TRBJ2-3	ASSLDRRGLAGVSDTQY
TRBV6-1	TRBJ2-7	ASTFGHSYEQY
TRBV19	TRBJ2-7	ASSIDNGREQY
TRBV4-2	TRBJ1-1	ASSQDVRGGTEAF
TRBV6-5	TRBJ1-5	ASSLRVNQPQH
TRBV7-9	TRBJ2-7	ASSPGAGGDEQY
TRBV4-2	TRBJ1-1	ASSQVGAKAEAF
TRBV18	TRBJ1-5	ASSPSTGRQNQPQH
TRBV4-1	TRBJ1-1	ASSQGSTLTGSNTEAF
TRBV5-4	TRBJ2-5	ASSLARQGRETQY
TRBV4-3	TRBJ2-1	ASAPGGGSPYNEQF
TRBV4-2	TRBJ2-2	ASRSASGSLTGELF
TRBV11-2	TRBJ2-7	ASSLHYEQY
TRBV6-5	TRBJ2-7	ASSIGQGNEQY
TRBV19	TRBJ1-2	ASFDSYGYT